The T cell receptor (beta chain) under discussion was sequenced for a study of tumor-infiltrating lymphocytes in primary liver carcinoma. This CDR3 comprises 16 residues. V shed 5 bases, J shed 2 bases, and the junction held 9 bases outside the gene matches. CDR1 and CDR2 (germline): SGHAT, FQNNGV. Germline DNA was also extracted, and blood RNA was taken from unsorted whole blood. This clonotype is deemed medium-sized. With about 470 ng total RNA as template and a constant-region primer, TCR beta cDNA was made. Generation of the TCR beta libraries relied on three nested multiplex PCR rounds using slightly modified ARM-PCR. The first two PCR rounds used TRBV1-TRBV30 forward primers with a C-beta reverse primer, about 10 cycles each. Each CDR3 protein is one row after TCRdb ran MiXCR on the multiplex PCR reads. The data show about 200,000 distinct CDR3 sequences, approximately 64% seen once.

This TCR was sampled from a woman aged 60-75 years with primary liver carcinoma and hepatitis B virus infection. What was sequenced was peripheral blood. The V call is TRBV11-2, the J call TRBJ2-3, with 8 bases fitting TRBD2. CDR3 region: CASSLLVAGSTDTQYF. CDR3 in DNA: TGTGCCAGCAGCCTGCTTGTAGCGGGGTCCACAGATACGCAGTATTTT.